This T cell receptor (beta chain) is drawn from a study of blood T cell repertoires in COVID-19. Only in-frame clones appear in the TCRdb table, and some are missing; sequencing was by immunoSEQ multiplex PCR. The sample consists of around 160,000 clones, about nine tenths of them appearing once. Unmatched junction bases numbered 12, after V lost 3 bases and J lost 5 bases. The CDR3 covers 16 residues. In germline, CDR1 is SGDLS, CDR2 YYNGEE. The chain carries TRBV9 and TRBJ2-7, with 9 bases matching TRBD1. Specimen: PBMCs or T cells enriched from blood (not recorded which). This receptor was obtained from a woman between 40 and 55 years old who had been exposed to COVID-19. CDR3 bases: TGTGCCAGCAGCGCCTACGTACAGGGGGCAATCAACGAGCAGTACTTC. This codes for CASSAYVQGAINEQYF. Combining the CDR3 with reference TRBV9 and TRBJ2-7 gives the whole variable domain DSGVTQTPKHLITATGQRVTLRCSPRSGDLSVYWYQQSLDQGLQFLIQYYNGEERAKGNILERFSAQQFPDLHSELNLSSLELGDSALYFCASSAYVQGAINEQYFGPGTRLTVT.